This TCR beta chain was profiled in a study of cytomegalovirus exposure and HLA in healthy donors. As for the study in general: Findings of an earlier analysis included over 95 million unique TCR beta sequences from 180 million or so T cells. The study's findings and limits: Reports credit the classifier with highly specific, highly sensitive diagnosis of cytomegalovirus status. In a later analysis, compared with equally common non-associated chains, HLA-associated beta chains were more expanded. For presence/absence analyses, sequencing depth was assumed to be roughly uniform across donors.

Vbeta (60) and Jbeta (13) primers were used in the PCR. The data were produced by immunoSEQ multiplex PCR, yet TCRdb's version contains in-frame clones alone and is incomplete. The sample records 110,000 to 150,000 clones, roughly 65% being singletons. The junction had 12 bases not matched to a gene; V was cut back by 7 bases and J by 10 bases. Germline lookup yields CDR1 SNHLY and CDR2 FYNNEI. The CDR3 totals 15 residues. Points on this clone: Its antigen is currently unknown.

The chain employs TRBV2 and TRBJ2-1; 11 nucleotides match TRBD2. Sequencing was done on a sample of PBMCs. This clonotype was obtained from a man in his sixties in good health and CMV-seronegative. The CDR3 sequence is CASIAGLAERGEQFF. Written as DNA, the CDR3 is TGTGCCAGCATCGCGGGACTAGCGGAGCGGGGGGAGCAGTTCTTC.